These 19 T cell receptor beta chains were sequenced from one sample in a study of CD8 T cells in ankylosing spondylitis. TCRdb re-called the 5' RACE reads with MiXCR, one entry per CDR3 protein. The table lists some 140,000 distinct CDR3 sequences, roughly 6.6% of them singletons. The sample taken for sequencing was blood, either unsorted or a sorted T cell fraction (not recorded which). The receptors originated from a female donor with ankylosing spondylitis or in good health (not recorded which).

This clonotype was observed at least ten times. The chain employs TRBV11-2 and TRBJ1-1; TRBD1 matches at 8 bases. The V and J ends lost 1 base and 4 bases, in that order; junction bases with no gene match: 8. Per germline, CDR1 SGHAT and CDR2 FQNNGV. The CDR3 sequence is 16 residues long. The CDR3 region is CASSLGRTGSGTEAFF. The CDR3 DNA follows: TGTGCCAGCAGCTTAGGGAGGACAGGGTCAGGCACTGAAGCTTTCTTT.

Ten or more counts support this clonotype. The rearrangement joins TRBV9 to TRBJ2-2; D is uncertain. This CDR3 region has 15 residues. The germline V and J ends were trimmed by 2 bases and 0 bases, with 8 bases remaining between them. Germline V gene lookup returns CDR1 SGDLS and CDR2 YYNGEE. Written as DNA, the CDR3 is TGTGCCAGCAGCGTGGAGACACCGAACACCGGGGAGCTGTTTTTT. It is translated as CASSVETPNTGELFF.

This clonotype was seen many times. The genes are TRBV7-9 and TRBJ1-2, with TRBD1 identical over 11 bases. The germline CDR1 and CDR2 sequences are SEHNR and FQNEAQ (reference sequence). The CDR3 length is 14 residues. After removal of 4 bases from V and 7 bases from J, the junction contained 5 bases not matched to a gene. The CDR3 DNA reads TGTGCCAGCAGCTCTCGTGGACAGGGGGCTGGCTACACCTTC. Amino acids: CASSSRGQGAGYTF. The full variable domain, with the rest looked up from reference TRBV7-9 and TRBJ1-2, is DTGVSQNPRHKITKRGQNVTFRCDPISEHNRLYWYRQTLGQGPEFLTYFQNEAQLEKSRLLSDRFSAERPKGSFSTLEIQRTEQGDSAMYLCASSSRGQGAGYTFGSGTRLTVV.

There are many counts of this clonotype. CDR3 residues: CASSRQANTEAFF. In nucleotides, the CDR3 is TGTGCCAGCAGCCGTCAGGCGAACACTGAAGCTTTCTTT. The chain couples TRBV7-9 to TRBJ1-1; no clear D gene. The germline CDR1 and CDR2 sequences are SEHNR and FQNEAQ (reference sequence). There are 13 residues in the CDR3. Between the trimmed V and J ends, which lost 5 bases and 1 base, there was a span of 8 bases.

This clonotype has at least ten counts. The V gene is TRBV5-1, the J gene TRBJ2-3, with 7 bases aligning to TRBD2. CDR1 is SGHRS, CDR2 YFSETQ, per germline. V dropped 6 bases and J dropped 0; count of bases not matched to a gene: 7. CDR3 length: 15 residues. CDR3 amino acids: CASNQRGLSTDTQYF. The CDR3 coding sequence is TGCGCCAGCAATCAGCGGGGCCTTAGCACAGATACGCAGTATTTT. The variable domain in full, completed from reference TRBV5-1 and TRBJ2-3, reads KAGVTQTPRYLIKTRGQQVTLSCSPISGHRSVSWYQQTPGQGLQFLFEYFSETQRNKGNFPGRFSGRQFSNSRSEMNVSTLELGDSALYLCASNQRGLSTDTQYFGPGTRLTVL.

This clonotype showed up many times. This chain joins TRBV5-1 and TRBJ1-2; D gene ambiguous. CDR1 and CDR2 (germline): SGHRS, YFSETQ. V gave up 4 bases and J gave up 10 bases, with 11 bases separating them. CDR3 length: 11 residues. The CDR3: CASSVEDVYTF. The CDR3 nucleotides read TGCGCCAGCAGCGTAGAGGATGTCTACACCTTC.

This clonotype has at least ten counts. This chain links TRBV20-1 with TRBJ2-5; 7 bases are shared with TRBD2. From germline, CDR1 is DFQATT and CDR2 SNEGSKA (reference sequence). V gave up 3 bases and J gave up 3 bases; unmatched junction bases: 10. This CDR3 contains 15 residues. DNA for the CDR3: TGCAGTGCTAGGGTCCCTAGCGGAGGGGAAGAGACCCAGTACTTC. It is translated as CSARVPSGGEETQYF.

In its sample, this clonotype was seen many times. This chain links TRBV12-3 or TRBV12-4 with TRBJ2-2, with 8 bases that match TRBD2. The CDR3 is made up of 15 amino acids. V dropped 3 bases and J dropped 6; count of bases not matched to a gene: 6. The CDR3 spells CASSLAGGWAGELFF. For the CDR3, the DNA is TGTGCCAGCAGTTTGGCGGGGGGTTGGGCCGGGGAGCTGTTTTTT.

In this sample, this clonotype turned up many times. The chain employs TRBV10-3 and TRBJ1-5; 11 bases are a match to TRBD1. The CDR3 extends over 15 amino acids. J lost 6 bases, V lost 6 bases, and 7 bases had no gene match. CDR1 and CDR2 (germline): ENHRY, SYGVKD. The DNA for the CDR3 is TGTGCCATCAGCGGGGGACAGGGGGTAACTCAGCCCCAGCATTTT. This encodes CAISGGQGVTQPQHF.

The chain joins TRBV23-1 to TRBJ2-2, with 9 nucleotides matching TRBD1. TRBV23-1 is identified as an open reading frame with a role that is uncertain. The CDR3 is 18 amino acids. J lost 6 bases, V lost 4 bases, and 15 bases had no gene match. Here the CDR3 DNA reads TGCGCCAGCAGTCCCCGGGACAGGGAGACGGGGTCGTCCGGGGAGCTGTTTTTT. The encoded protein is CASSPRDRETGSSGELFF.

The rearrangement joins TRBV12-3 or TRBV12-4 to TRBJ1-2, with 11 bases that match TRBD1. Losses at the gene ends were 6 bases for V and 5 bases for J; bases not matched to a gene: 8. The CDR3 has 15 amino acids. CDR3 coding DNA: TGTGCCAGCAGACGTTGGGACAGGGGGTCTTATGGCTACACCTTC. It yields the protein CASRRWDRGSYGYTF.

This clonotype was observed many times. The genes are TRBV6-1 and TRBJ2-2; possibly TRBD1 for D (6 bases). The V end lost 6 bases, the J end lost 4 bases, and 15 bases lay between the germline ends. The CDR3 is 15 residues long. The V gene's germline CDR1 is MNHNS and CDR2 SASEGT. The CDR3 region has the DNA TGTGCCAGCAGCATGGGGGCAGGTCGCACCGGGGAGCTGTTTTTT. Translated: CASSMGAGRTGELFF.

This clonotype was seen ten or more times. The chain joins TRBV25-1 to TRBJ2-7, with a possible D match to TRBD1 (5 bases). V was shortened by 3 bases and J by 6 bases, with 12 bases between the two germline ends. The CDR3 consists of 13 residues. CDR1 and CDR2 from the germline V gene are MGHDK and SYGVNS. The CDR3 region is CASSDQGPSEQYF. For the CDR3, the DNA is TGTGCCAGCAGTGACCAGGGCCCATCCGAGCAGTACTTC.

Many counts were recorded for this clonotype. V is TRBV4-3 and J is TRBJ2-2; D is unresolved. Germline V CDR1 and CDR2: LGHNA, YSLEER. The CDR3 length is 17 residues. V lost 0 bases to trimming and J lost 2 bases, with 13 bases between them. CDR3 residues: CASSQDSGFSNTGELFF. The CDR3 region has the DNA TGCGCCAGCAGCCAAGATTCCGGGTTCAGCAACACCGGGGAGCTGTTTTTT.

This clonotype appeared many times. The chain is built from TRBV2 and TRBJ1-2; 8 positions agree with TRBD1. Germline V gene sequence: CDR1 SNHLY, CDR2 FYNNEI. After removal of 6 bases from V and 5 bases from J, the junction contained 8 bases not matched to a gene. The CDR3 runs 14 residues. The CDR3 sequence is CASSLGQGGYGYTF. Written as DNA, the CDR3 is TGTGCCAGCAGCCTTGGACAGGGAGGTTATGGCTACACCTTC.

This clonotype was detected ten times or more. This sequence joins TRBV4-2 and TRBJ1-1; D is ambiguous. The CDR3 has 16 amino acids. V was cut by 0 bases and J by 4 bases, with 15 bases left in between. The germline CDR1 and CDR2 sequences are LGHNA and YNFKEQ. The CDR3 protein is CASSQDRRNAGTEAFF. In DNA, the CDR3 is TGTGCCAGCAGCCAAGATCGCAGGAACGCCGGCACTGAAGCTTTCTTT.

This clonotype was seen repeatedly, ten times or more. This chain uses TRBV9 with TRBJ2-7, with 9 positions matching TRBD2. The germline V gene has CDR1 SGDLS and CDR2 YYNGEE. Trimming cost V 0 bases and J 1 base; bases outside gene matches: 2. The CDR3 contains 15 residues. Here the CDR3 reads CASSVGLAASYEQYF. CDR3 DNA sequence: TGTGCCAGCAGCGTAGGACTAGCGGCTTCCTACGAGCAGTACTTC.

This clonotype has just a few counts. V is TRBV20-1 and J is TRBJ2-5; 9 nucleotides match TRBD2. Germline CDR1 is DFQATT and CDR2 is SNEGSKA (reference sequence). The CDR3 is made up of 13 amino acids. CDR3 nucleotide sequence: TGCAGCTCTAGCGGGGTCTACCAAGAGACCCAGTACTTC. Translated: CSSSGVYQETQYF.

This clonotype has at least ten counts. The V and J genes are TRBV4-3 and TRBJ2-7; tentatively, D is TRBD1 (6 bases). From germline, CDR1 is LGHNA and CDR2 YSLEER. V was pared by 5 bases and J by 0 bases, with 14 bases between. The CDR3 spans 15 residues. CDR3 sequence (DNA): TGCGCCAGCAGCTCGGACAGTTCTTCCTCCTACGAGCAGTACTTC. Translating it yields CASSSDSSSSYEQYF.